This T cell receptor (beta chain) is drawn from a study of identical twins. Findings and limits, study-wide: Not following the same donors, the study drew its conclusions from cross-sectional statistical analysis. Fewer insertions marked abundant cord blood beta clonotypes; young adult naive trended weakly, memory not at all. Analyses based on zero insertions could be partly confounded by invariant MAIT and iNKT cells.

Trimming removed 5 bases from V and 7 bases from J, with 24 bases in between. The CDR3 extends over 16 amino acids. Germline V gene lookup returns CDR1 DFQATT and CDR2 SNEGSKA (reference sequence). A universal primer site was incorporated via template switching, and the cDNA contained unique molecular identifiers. TCRdb independently ran MiXCR on the 5' RACE reads; one entry per CDR3 protein. This table has some 500,000 distinct CDR3 sequences, around an eighth appearing once. As regards this clonotype: Its antigen is undetermined.

The sample was also reused in another study, on yellow fever vaccine responses in identical twins.

Source material: CD4+ T cells sorted from blood. The chain has TRBV20-1 and TRBJ2-1; D possibly corresponds to TRBD2 (5 bases). The receptor was isolated from a woman younger than 35 in good health. The CDR3: CSAPLLRPGNNNEQFF. CDR3 sequence (DNA): TGCAGTGCTCCCCTACTGCGGCCGGGAAACAATAATGAGCAGTTCTTC.